This T cell receptor beta chain came from a study of human T cells and chemical hapten exposure. The study, taken as a whole, reports: Expanded TCRs grouped into significantly more large CDR3 similarity clusters than controls produced.

This clonotype was counted a few times. Its antigen is undetermined. Per germline, CDR1 MNHEY and CDR2 SVGAGI. The CDR3 has 13 residues. Trimming removed 7 bases from V and 3 bases from J, with 13 bases in between. Specified time point: patch test 1, 2 weeks after DPC sensitization. Regarding treatment: therapeutic diphenylcyclopropenone sensitization with weekly scalp DPC. Donors were 18 to 70-year-old alopecia patients suitable for DPC. During construction of the library, unique molecular identifiers were attached to individual cDNA molecules for quantitative, reproducible TCR counting. MiXCR, run by TCRdb on the RACE reads, gives a single entry per CDR3 protein. The table records 340,000 or so distinct CDR3 sequences, under 9% of them present only once.

The clonotype originates from a woman younger than 35 with alopecia areata. Some clones in this sample may be carry-over from other donors' samples. The material sequenced was whole blood, taken in connection with sensitization to the hapten diphenylcyclopropenone (DPC). The V and J genes are TRBV6-5 and TRBJ2-7; D is uncertain. CDR3 sequence reads: CASTGRRHYEQYF. CDR3 DNA sequence: TGTGCCAGCACTGGACGAAGGCACTACGAGCAGTACTTC.